This is a list of T cell receptor beta chains from one sample in a study of blood T cell repertoires in COVID-19. Data came from immunoSEQ multiplex PCR; TCRdb stores just in-frame clones and leaves some out. The sample gives about 26,000 clones, approximately 91% of which show up once; around 4.9% is in the top ten. Sequencing was done on a sample of peripheral blood. These receptors were collected from a man in his 70s with active COVID-19. The CDR3 runs from the conserved cysteine through the conserved F or W. The D gene is left open where the match is weak. A clone size is listed for some rows: how often the clone was seen (once, few, many), or a class if it is expanded.

abundance: NA; v_gene: TRBV19; d_gene: TRBD1; j_gene: TRBJ2-5; CDR3nt: TGTGCCAGTCGGACAGGGGGCGCCGAGACCCAGTACTTC; CDR3aa: CASRTGGAETQYF
abundance: NA; v_gene: TRBV7-2; d_gene: NA; j_gene: TRBJ1-2; CDR3nt: TGTGCCAGCGGGCGGGCCGCCTATGGCTACACCTTC; CDR3aa: CASGRAAYGYTF
abundance: NA; v_gene: TRBV3-1/TRBV3-2; d_gene: TRBD1; j_gene: TRBJ2-7; CDR3nt: TGTGCCAGCAGACGAGGGACAGGGACATCCTACGAGCAGTACTTC; CDR3aa: CASRRGTGTSYEQYF
abundance: NA; v_gene: TRBV4-3; d_gene: NA; j_gene: TRBJ2-5; CDR3nt: TGCGCCAGCAGCCAAGCACCAGGGCAAGAGACCCAGTACTTC; CDR3aa: CASSQAPGQETQYF
abundance: NA; v_gene: TRBV18; d_gene: NA; j_gene: TRBJ2-4; CDR3nt: TGTGCCAGCTCACCACCGATTACTAAAGCCAAAAACATTCAGTACTTC; CDR3aa: CASSPPITKAKNIQYF
abundance: NA; v_gene: TRBV6-6; d_gene: TRBD1; j_gene: TRBJ2-7; CDR3nt: TGTGCCAGCACCTCCCGGGACAGGTTCTACGAGCAGTACTTC; CDR3aa: CASTSRDRFYEQYF
abundance: NA; v_gene: TRBV12-3/TRBV12-4; d_gene: NA; j_gene: TRBJ1-3; CDR3nt: TGTGCCAGCAGCGAAGCGAACACCATATATTTT; CDR3aa: CASSEANTIYF
abundance: few; v_gene: TRBV30; d_gene: NA; j_gene: TRBJ1-5; CDR3nt: TGTGCCTGGAGTGTAGCGGGTCTCGCTCAGCCCCAGCATTTT; CDR3aa: CAWSVAGLAQPQHF
abundance: NA; v_gene: TRBV6-6; d_gene: NA; j_gene: TRBJ2-7; CDR3nt: TGTGCCAGCAGGAAGGGGGACGAGCAGTACTTC; CDR3aa: CASRKGDEQYF
abundance: NA; v_gene: TRBV30; d_gene: NA; j_gene: TRBJ1-2; CDR3nt: TGTGCCTGGAGTGTCCGGCTGGGGGACTTTGGCTACACCTTC; CDR3aa: CAWSVRLGDFGYTF
abundance: NA; v_gene: TRBV29-1; d_gene: TRBD1; j_gene: TRBJ2-6; CDR3nt: TGCAGCGTTCCCTTGACAGGGCACTCTGGGGCCAACGTCCTGACTTTC; CDR3aa: CSVPLTGHSGANVLTF
abundance: NA; v_gene: TRBV6-4; d_gene: NA; j_gene: TRBJ2-2; CDR3nt: TGTGCCAGCAGTGAAACAACAGGGAACACCGGGGAGCTGTTTTTT; CDR3aa: CASSETTGNTGELFF
abundance: NA; v_gene: TRBV5-1; d_gene: NA; j_gene: TRBJ1-4; CDR3nt: TGCGCCAGCGCCACCGAGGGTATGGGTGAAAAACTGTTTTTT; CDR3aa: CASATEGMGEKLFF
abundance: NA; v_gene: TRBV30; d_gene: NA; j_gene: TRBJ1-1; CDR3nt: TGTGCCTGGAGGTATAACACTGAAGCTTTCTTT; CDR3aa: CAWRYNTEAFF
abundance: once; v_gene: TRBV29-1; d_gene: TRBD1; j_gene: TRBJ1-5; CDR3nt: TGCAGCGTGGGACAGGGCCTCAATCAGCCCCAGCATTTT; CDR3aa: CSVGQGLNQPQHF
abundance: NA; v_gene: TRBV30; d_gene: NA; j_gene: TRBJ1-5; CDR3nt: TGTGCCTGGAGTGAGACAGCCCGCAATCAGCCCCAGCATTTT; CDR3aa: CAWSETARNQPQHF
abundance: few; v_gene: TRBV6-2/TRBV6-3; d_gene: NA; j_gene: TRBJ1-6; CDR3nt: TGTGCCAGCAGCCTTACTGGGACTAGCGTTTCACCCCTCCACTTT; CDR3aa: CASSLTGTSVSPLHF
abundance: NA; v_gene: TRBV7-9; d_gene: TRBD1; j_gene: TRBJ1-2; CDR3nt: TGTGCCAGCACGACAGGGTTAAGCTATGGCTACACCTTC; CDR3aa: CASTTGLSYGYTF
abundance: NA; v_gene: TRBV7-9; d_gene: TRBD1; j_gene: TRBJ1-2; CDR3nt: TGTGCCAGCAGCCCTCCTGAAGGCCACAGGGGAGGCTACACCTTC; CDR3aa: CASSPPEGHRGGYTF
abundance: NA; v_gene: TRBV18; d_gene: TRBD2; j_gene: TRBJ2-5; CDR3nt: TGTGCCAGCTCACCCGGGACTAGCGGGGGAGAGACCCAGTACTTC; CDR3aa: CASSPGTSGGETQYF
abundance: NA; v_gene: TRBV5-1; d_gene: TRBD1; j_gene: TRBJ1-2; CDR3nt: TGCGCCAGCAGCTTGTCCGGGACAGGGAACAACTATGGCTACACCTTC; CDR3aa: CASSLSGTGNNYGYTF
abundance: NA; v_gene: TRBV5-1; d_gene: NA; j_gene: TRBJ2-7; CDR3nt: TGCGCCAGCAGCTTACGCGCGGGGGCCGTCTACGAGCAGTACTTC; CDR3aa: CASSLRAGAVYEQYF